These 10 T cell receptor beta chains came from one sample sequenced in a study of shared clonotypes between healthy human individuals. The table came from immunoSEQ multiplex PCR; TCRdb's copy has only in-frame clones and leaves some out. The sample has over a million clones, more than 95% seen once. Sequencing input: naive CD4+ T cells sorted from blood. The subset: CD45RA+ positively selected. The receptors were gathered from a young man in good health.

The gene calls are TRBV14 and TRBJ2-7; 12 nucleotides align to TRBD2. V lost 3 bases to trimming and J lost 2 bases; unmatched junction nucleotides: 8. CDR1 is SGHDN and CDR2 is FVKESK in the germline V gene. CDR3 size: 17 residues. CDR3 DNA: TGTGCCAGCAGCCAGGAACCCTCTAGCGGGAGGGCCTACGAGCAGTACTTC. It codes for CASSQEPSSGRAYEQYF.

This sequence joins TRBV2 and TRBJ2-7; 12 nucleotides match TRBD1. Germline V gives CDR1 SNHLY, CDR2 FYNNEI. V lost 11 bases and J lost 7; bases outside the gene matches: 9. This CDR3 contains 13 residues. CDR3 DNA sequence: TGTGCCTCTAGGGGACAGGGGGCGCGGGAGCAGTACTTC. Translation: CASRGQGAREQYF.

Concerning this clone itself: Other DNA sequences in the same sample also yield this CDR3. This CDR3 reads CASSLAVQSTGELFF. CDR3 bases: TGCGCCAGCAGCTTGGCCGTACAATCGACCGGGGAGCTGTTTTTT. J is TRBJ2-2 and V is TRBV5-1, with D unresolved. The germline V gene has CDR1 SGHRS and CDR2 YFSETQ. This CDR3 comprises 15 residues. V was shortened by 0 bases and J by 5 bases, with 11 bases between the two germline ends.

The V call is TRBV28, the J call TRBJ2-7, with TRBD1 matching over 10 bases. The CDR3 has 14 residues. The J segment lost 5 bases and the V segment lost 2 bases, leaving 3 bases of the junction unmatched. The germline gives CDR1 MDHEN, CDR2 SYDVKM. The CDR3 sequence: CASSLDRGRDEQYF. CDR3 DNA sequence: TGTGCCAGCAGTTTAGACAGGGGGCGCGACGAGCAGTACTTC.

The chain recombines TRBV11-2 with TRBJ1-3; D might be TRBD1 (6 bases). The CDR3 sequence is 14 residues long. Trimming left V 8 bases short and J 1 base short, with 12 bases between. CDR1 is SGHAT and CDR2 is FQNNGV in the germline V gene. CDR3 DNA sequence: TGTGCCAGCCAAGGACAGCTATCTGGAAACACCATATATTTT. This codes for CASQGQLSGNTIYF.

The genes are TRBV5-4 and TRBJ2-7, with D possibly being TRBD1 or TRBD2 (5 bases each). Germline V CDR1 and CDR2: SGHNT, YYREEE (reference sequence). This CDR3 has 15 amino acids. V shed 7 bases and J shed 6 bases, with 23 bases lying between them. In nucleotides, the CDR3 is TGTGCCAGCTCCCCTGGGGGACCCCAGGTCGTCGAGCAGTACTTC. It translates to CASSPGGPQVVEQYF.

CDR3 sequence (DNA): TGTGCCAGCAGCTTCGGGGGACCGAGTATAAGCGAGCAGTACTTC. Translating gives CASSFGGPSISEQYF. The chain has TRBV5-4 and TRBJ2-7, with D perhaps matching TRBD2 (6 bases). Trimming shortened V by 2 bases and J by 6 bases, and 18 bases separated the two germline ends. CDR1 SGHNT and CDR2 YYREEE come from the germline V gene (reference sequence). The CDR3 contains 15 residues.

J is TRBJ1-4 and V is TRBV6-1, with TRBD1 as a possible D gene (5 bases). V was shortened by 1 base and J by 10 bases, with 13 bases between the two germline ends. From germline, CDR1 is MNHNS and CDR2 SASEGT. The CDR3 totals 14 residues. The CDR3 loop is CASSEGMGVGKLFF. The CDR3 DNA reads as TGTGCCAGCAGTGAAGGCATGGGGGTGGGAAAACTGTTTTTT.

This chain connects TRBV28 to TRBJ1-2; TRBD1 is a possible D gene (6 bases). This CDR3 is 11 amino acids long. Germline loops: CDR1 MDHEN, CDR2 SYDVKM. Trimming stripped 7 bases from V and 8 bases from J, with 11 bases between. The CDR3 loop reads CASNFGGGYTF. CDR3 bases: TGTGCCAGCAACTTCGGGGGCGGCTACACCTTC.

In regard to this clone: At the DNA level, this CDR3 is encoded by other sequences in the same sample as well. The V call is TRBV7-2, the J call TRBJ2-7; D may be TRBD2 (5 bases). The CDR3 length is 13 residues. CDR1 and CDR2 from the germline V gene are SGHTA and FQGNSA. V lost 3 bases, J lost 0 bases, and 6 bases lay in between. The CDR3 loop is CASSFRGSYEQYF. The CDR3 DNA reads TGTGCCAGCAGCTTCCGGGGCTCCTACGAGCAGTACTTC.